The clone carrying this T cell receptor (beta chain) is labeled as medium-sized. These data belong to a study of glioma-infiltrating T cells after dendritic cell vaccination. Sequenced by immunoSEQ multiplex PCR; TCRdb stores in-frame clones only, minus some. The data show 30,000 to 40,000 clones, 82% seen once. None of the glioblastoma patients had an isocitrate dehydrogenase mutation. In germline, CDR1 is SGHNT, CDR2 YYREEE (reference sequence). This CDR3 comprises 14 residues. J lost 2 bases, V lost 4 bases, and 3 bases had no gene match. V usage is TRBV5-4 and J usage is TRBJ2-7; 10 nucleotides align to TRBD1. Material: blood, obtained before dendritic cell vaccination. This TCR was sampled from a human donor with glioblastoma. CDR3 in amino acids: CASSRGTGAYEQYF. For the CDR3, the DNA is TGTGCCAGCAGCCGAGGGACAGGGGCCTACGAGCAGTACTTC. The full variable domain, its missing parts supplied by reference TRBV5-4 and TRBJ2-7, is ETGVTQSPTHLIKTRGQQVTLRCSSQSGHNTVSWYQQALGQGPQFIFQYYREEENGRGNFPPRFSGLQFPNYSSELNVNALELDDSALYLCASSRGTGAYEQYFGPGTRLTVT.